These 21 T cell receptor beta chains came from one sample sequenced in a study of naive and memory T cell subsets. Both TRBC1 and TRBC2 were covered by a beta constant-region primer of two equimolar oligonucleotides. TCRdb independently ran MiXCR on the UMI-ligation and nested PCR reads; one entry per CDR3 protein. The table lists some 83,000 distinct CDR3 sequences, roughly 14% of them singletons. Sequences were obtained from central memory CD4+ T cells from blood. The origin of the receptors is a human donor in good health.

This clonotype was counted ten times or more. The CDR3 reads CASSLKGTRSTDTQYF. The CDR3, as DNA: TGTGCCAGCAGTTTAAAGGGGACCCGGAGCACAGATACGCAGTATTTT. The chain has TRBV27 and TRBJ2-3, with D perhaps assigned TRBD1 or TRBD2 (5 bases each). From germline, CDR1 is MNHEY and CDR2 SMNVEV (reference sequence). CDR3 length: 16 amino acids. Trimming shortened V by 2 bases and J by 0 bases, and 12 bases separated the two germline ends.

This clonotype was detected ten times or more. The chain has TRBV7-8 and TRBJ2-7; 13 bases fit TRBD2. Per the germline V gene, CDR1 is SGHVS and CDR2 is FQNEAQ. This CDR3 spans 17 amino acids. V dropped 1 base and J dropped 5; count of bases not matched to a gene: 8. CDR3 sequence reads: CASSLGATSGRSDEQYF. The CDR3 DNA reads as TGTGCCAGCAGCTTAGGGGCGACTAGCGGGAGGAGCGACGAGCAGTACTTC.

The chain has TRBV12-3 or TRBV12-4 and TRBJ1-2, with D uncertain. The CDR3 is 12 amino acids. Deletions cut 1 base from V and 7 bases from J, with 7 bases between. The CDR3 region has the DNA TGTGCCAGCAGTTTAGACGGCACTGGCTACACCTTC. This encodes CASSLDGTGYTF.

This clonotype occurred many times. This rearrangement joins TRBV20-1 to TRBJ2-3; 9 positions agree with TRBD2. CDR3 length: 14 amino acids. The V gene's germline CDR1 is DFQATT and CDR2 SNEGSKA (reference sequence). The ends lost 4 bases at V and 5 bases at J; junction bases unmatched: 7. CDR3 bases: TGCAGTGCTATTAGCGGGAGTGGTCGAGATACGCAGTATTTT. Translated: CSAISGSGRDTQYF.

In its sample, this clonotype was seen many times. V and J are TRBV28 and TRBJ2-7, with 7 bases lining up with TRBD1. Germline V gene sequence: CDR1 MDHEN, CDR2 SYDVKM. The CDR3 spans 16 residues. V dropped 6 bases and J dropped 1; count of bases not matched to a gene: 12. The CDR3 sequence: CASSPSRGFLSYEQYF. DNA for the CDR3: TGTGCCAGCAGCCCATCCAGGGGGTTTCTGTCCTACGAGCAGTACTTC.

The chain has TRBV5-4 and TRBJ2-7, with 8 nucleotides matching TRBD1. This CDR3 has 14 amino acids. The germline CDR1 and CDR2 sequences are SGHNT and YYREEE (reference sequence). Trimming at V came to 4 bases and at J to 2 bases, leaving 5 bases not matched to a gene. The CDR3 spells CASSLPDRAYEQYF. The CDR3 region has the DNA TGTGCCAGCAGCCTCCCGGACAGGGCCTACGAGCAGTACTTC.

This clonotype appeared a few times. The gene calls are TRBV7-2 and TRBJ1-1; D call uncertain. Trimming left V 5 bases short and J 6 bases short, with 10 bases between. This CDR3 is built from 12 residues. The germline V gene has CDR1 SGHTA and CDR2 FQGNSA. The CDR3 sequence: CASSPDYSEAFF. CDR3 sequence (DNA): TGTGCCAGCAGCCCAGACTATTCTGAAGCTTTCTTT.

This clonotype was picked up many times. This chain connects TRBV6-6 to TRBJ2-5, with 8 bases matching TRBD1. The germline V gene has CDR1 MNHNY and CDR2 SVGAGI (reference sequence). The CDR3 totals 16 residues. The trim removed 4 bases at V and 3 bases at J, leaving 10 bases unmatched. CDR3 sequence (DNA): TGTGCCAGCAGTTTCGCTCCCGGGACAGGAAAAGAGACCCAGTACTTC. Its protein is CASSFAPGTGKETQYF.

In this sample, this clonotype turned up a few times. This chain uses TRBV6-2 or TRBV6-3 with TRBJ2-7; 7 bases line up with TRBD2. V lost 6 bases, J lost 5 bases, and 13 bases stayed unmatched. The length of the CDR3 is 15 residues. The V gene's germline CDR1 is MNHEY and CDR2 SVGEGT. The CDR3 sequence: CASRPPRLAENEQYF. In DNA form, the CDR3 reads TGTGCCAGCAGGCCTCCGCGACTAGCAGAAAACGAGCAGTACTTC.

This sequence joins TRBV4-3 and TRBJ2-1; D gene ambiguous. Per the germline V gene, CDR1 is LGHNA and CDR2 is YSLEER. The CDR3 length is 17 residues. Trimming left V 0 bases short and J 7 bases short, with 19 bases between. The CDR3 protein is CASSQEGNPYRANEQFF. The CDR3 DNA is TGCGCCAGCAGCCAAGAAGGGAACCCCTATAGGGCGAATGAGCAGTTCTTC.

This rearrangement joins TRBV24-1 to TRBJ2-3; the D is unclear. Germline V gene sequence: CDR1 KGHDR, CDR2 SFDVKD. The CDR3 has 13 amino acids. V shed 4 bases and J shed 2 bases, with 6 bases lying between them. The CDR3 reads CATSDYHTDTQYF. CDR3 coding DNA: TGTGCCACCAGTGACTATCACACAGATACGCAGTATTTT.

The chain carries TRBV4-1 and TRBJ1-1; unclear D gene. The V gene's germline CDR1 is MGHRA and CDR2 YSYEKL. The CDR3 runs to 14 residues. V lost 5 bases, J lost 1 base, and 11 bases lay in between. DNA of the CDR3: TGCGCCAGCAGCGCCCCGACATCGAACACTGAAGCTTTCTTT. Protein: CASSAPTSNTEAFF.

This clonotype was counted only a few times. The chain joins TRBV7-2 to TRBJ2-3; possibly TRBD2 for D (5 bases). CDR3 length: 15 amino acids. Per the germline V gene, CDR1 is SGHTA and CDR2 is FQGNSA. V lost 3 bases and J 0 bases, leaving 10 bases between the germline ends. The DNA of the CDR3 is TGTGCCAGCAGCTTCGCGAAGCGGAGCACAGATACGCAGTATTTT. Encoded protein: CASSFAKRSTDTQYF.

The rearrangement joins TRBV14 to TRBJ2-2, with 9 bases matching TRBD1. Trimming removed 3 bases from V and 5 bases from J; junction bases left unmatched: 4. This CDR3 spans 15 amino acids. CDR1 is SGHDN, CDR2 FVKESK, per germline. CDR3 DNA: TGTGCCAGCAGCCAGGGACAGGGAAGGACCGGGGAGCTGTTTTTT. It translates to CASSQGQGRTGELFF. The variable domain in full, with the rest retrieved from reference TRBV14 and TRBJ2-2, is EAGVTQFPSHSVIEKGQTVTLRCDPISGHDNLYWYRRVMGKEIKFLLHFVKESKQDESGMPNNRFLAERTGGTYSTLKVQPAELEDSGVYFCASSQGQGRTGELFFGEGSRLTVL.

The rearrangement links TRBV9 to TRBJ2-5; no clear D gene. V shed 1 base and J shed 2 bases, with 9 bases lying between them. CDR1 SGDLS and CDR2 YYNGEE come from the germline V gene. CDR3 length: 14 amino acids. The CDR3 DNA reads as TGTGCCAGCAGCGTATCCGCAGGACAAGAGACCCAGTACTTC. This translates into CASSVSAGQETQYF.

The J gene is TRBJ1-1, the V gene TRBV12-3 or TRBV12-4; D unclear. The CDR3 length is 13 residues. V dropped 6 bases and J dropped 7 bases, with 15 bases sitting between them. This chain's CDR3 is CASSVRRGFEAFF. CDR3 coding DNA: TGTGCCAGCAGCGTAAGACGGGGATTTGAAGCTTTCTTT.

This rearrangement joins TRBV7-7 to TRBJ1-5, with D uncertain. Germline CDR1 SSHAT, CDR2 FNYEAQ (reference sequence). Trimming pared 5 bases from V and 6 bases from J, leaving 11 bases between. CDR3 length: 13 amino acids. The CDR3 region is CASSPEVGQPQHF. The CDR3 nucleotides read TGTGCCAGCAGCCCAGAGGTCGGTCAGCCCCAGCATTTT.

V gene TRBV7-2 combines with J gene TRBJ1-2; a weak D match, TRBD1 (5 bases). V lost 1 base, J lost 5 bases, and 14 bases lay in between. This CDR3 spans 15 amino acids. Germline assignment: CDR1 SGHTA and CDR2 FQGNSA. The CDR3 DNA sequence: TGTGCCAGCAGCTTAGTCGGGGGTTCGGGGTATGGCTACACCTTC. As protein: CASSLVGGSGYGYTF.

DNA for the CDR3: TGTGCCAGCAGCTTTATGGAGAACACTGAAGCTTTCTTT. Translated: CASSFMENTEAFF. The rearrangement joins TRBV11-1 to TRBJ1-1; D unclear. V dropped 3 bases and J dropped 1 base, with 6 bases sitting between them. The germline CDR1 and CDR2 sequences are SGHAT and FQDESV (reference sequence). The CDR3 runs to 13 residues. Based on the CDR3 plus reference TRBV11-1 and TRBJ1-1, the full variable domain is EAEVAQSPRYKITEKSQAVAFWCDPISGHATLYWYRQILGQGPELLVQFQDESVVDDSQLPKDRFSAERLKGVDSTLKIQPAELGDSAMYLCASSFMENTEAFFGQGTRLTVV.

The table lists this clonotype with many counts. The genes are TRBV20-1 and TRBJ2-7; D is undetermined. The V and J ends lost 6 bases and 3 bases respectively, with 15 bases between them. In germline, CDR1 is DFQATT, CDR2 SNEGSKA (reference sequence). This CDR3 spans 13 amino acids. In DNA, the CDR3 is TGCAGTGCCTCCCCTGGGCCAGGCTACGAGCAGTACTTC. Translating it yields CSASPGPGYEQYF.

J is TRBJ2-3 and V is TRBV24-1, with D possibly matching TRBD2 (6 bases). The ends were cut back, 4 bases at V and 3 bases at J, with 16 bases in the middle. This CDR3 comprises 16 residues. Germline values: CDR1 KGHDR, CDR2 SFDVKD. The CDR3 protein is CATSDARRVETDTQYF. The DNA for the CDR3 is TGTGCCACCAGTGACGCCAGGAGGGTGGAGACAGATACGCAGTATTTT.